Here is one TCR beta chain with its context. The data belong to a study of blood T cell repertoires in COVID-19. Study details: The study drew acute and convalescent COVID-19 samples from the United States, Italy and Spain. Sources were T cells, B-cell-depleted T cells, or PBMCs; the material itself was cDNA or gDNA.

TCRdb's copy holds only in-frame clones and misses some; the assay was immunoSEQ multiplex PCR. The sample has 230,000 or so clones; around 86% are singletons. Germline assignment: CDR1 MNHEY and CDR2 SMNVEV (reference sequence). The V end lost 0 bases, the J end lost 7 bases, and 15 bases lay between the germline ends. This CDR3 is 15 amino acids long. The rearrangement joins TRBV27 to TRBJ1-1; tentatively, D is TRBD1 (6 bases). The sample consisted of peripheral blood. The TCR was taken from a human donor in a cohort sampled during active COVID-19. The CDR3 protein is CASSLSYRERVEAFF. CDR3 DNA sequence: TGTGCCAGCAGTTTATCGTACAGGGAGAGGGTTGAAGCTTTCTTT.